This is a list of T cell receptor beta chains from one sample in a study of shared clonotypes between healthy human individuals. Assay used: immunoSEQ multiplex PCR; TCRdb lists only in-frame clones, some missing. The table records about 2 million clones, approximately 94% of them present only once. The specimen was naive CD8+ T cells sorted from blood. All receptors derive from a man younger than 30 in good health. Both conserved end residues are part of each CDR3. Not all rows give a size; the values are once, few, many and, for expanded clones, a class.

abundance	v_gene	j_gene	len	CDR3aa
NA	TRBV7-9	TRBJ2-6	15	CASSYGISGANVLTF
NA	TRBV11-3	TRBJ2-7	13	CASSTGTAYEQYF
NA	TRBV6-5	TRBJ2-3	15	CASSYSTGGADTQYF
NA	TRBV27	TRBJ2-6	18	CASSFAGQPGSESNVLTF
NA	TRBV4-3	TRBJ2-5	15	CASSLGWGGQETQYF
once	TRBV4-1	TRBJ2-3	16	CASSPELAGVSDTQYF
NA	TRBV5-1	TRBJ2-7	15	CASSRDREGSYEQYF
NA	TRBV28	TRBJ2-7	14	CASSLPGTADEQYF
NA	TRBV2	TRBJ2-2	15	CASSTGLTNTGELFF
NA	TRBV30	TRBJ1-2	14	CAWSPPGDNYGYTF
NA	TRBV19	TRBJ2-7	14	CASSIVGGPYEQYF
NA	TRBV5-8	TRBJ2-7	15	CASSLAGTVGYEQYF
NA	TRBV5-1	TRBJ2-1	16	CASSLQGTSGYNEQFF
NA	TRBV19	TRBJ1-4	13	CASSIWGGDQLFF
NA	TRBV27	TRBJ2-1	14	CASSLWGGENEQFF
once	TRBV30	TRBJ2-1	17	CAWSGGTSSWSYNEQFF
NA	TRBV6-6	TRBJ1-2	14	CASSYSSENYGYTF
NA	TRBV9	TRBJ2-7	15	CASSVYRDSSYEQYF
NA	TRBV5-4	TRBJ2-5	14	CASSLPTGKETQYF
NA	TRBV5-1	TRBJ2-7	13	CASSRFGVDEQYF
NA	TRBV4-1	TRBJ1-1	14	CASSQQGVATEAFF
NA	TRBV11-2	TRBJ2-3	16	CASSPRLAGVENTQYF
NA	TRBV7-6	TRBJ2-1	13	CASSLAVGTEQFF
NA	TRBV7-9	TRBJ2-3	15	CASSSPQGPTDTQYF
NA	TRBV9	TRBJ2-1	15	CASSVELAGYNEQFF
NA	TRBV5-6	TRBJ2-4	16	CASSHPSGSSKNIQYF
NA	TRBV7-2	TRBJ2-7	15	CASSLEGTSGYEQYF
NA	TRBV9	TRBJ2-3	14	CASSLTPGSDTQYF
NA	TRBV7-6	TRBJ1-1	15	CASSRDSLMNTEAFF
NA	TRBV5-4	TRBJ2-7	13	CASSSGTVYEQYF
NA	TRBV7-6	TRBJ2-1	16	CASSGRTSGRDNEQFF
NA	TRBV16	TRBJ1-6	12	CASSHLYSPLHF
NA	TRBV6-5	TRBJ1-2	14	CASSYSPQGSGYTF
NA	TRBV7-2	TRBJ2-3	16	CASSTVSSLIQDTQYF
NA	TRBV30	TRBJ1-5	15	CAWSFWDRGNQPQHF
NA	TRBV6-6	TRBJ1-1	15	CASSYGTGSNTEAFF
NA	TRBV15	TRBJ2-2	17	CATSRDQAGGPTGELFF
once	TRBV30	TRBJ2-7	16	CAWSTQSETAAYEQYF
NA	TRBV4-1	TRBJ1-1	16	CASSQDSIGWNTEAFF
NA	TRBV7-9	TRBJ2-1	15	CASSFSSGRVDEQFF
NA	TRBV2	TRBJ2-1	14	CASRVSGTSNEQFF
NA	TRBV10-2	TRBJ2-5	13	CASMSDYQETQYF
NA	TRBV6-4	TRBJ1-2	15	CASSPTGGQGYGYTF
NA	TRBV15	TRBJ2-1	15	CATSRDTSGYNEQFF
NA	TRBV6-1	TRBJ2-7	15	CASSEASGATYEQYF
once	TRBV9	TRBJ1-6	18	CASSVATEGGTVNSPLHF
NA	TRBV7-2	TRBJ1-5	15	CASSLIRASNQPQHF
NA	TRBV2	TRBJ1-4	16	CASSEGSWGSNEKLFF
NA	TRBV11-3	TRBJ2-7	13	CASSLAGPYEQYF
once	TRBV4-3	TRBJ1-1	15	CTSSQGTEMGTEAFF